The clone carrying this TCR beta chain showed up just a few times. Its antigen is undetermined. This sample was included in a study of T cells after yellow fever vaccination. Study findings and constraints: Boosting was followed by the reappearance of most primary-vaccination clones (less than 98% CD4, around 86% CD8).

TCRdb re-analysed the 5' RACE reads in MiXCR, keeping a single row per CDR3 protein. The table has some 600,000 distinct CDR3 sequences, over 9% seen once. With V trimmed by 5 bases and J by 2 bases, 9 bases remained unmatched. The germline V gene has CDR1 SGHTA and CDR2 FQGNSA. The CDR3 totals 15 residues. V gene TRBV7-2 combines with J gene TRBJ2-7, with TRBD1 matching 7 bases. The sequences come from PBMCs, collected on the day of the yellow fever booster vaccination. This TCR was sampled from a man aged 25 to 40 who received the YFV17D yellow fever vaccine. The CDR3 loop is CASSPYGTETYEQYF. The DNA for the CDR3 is TGTGCCAGCAGCCCCTATGGGACAGAAACCTACGAGCAGTACTTC.